Listed here are 30 T cell receptor beta chains from one sample, sequenced in a study of blood T cell repertoires in COVID-19. Method: immunoSEQ multiplex PCR; TCRdb's copy keeps in-frame clones and lacks some. This sample has some 77,000 clones; roughly 82% occur once, and the top ten carry less than 2%. The specimen sequenced was peripheral blood. These receptors were obtained from a woman aged 55 to 70 with acute or convalescent COVID-19.

This rearrangement joins TRBV5-1 to TRBJ2-5, with 7 nucleotides matching TRBD1. CDR3 length equals 14 residues. Per the germline V gene, CDR1 is SGHRS and CDR2 is YFSETQ. The ends lost 1 base at V and 5 bases at J; junction bases unmatched: 5. The CDR3 spells CASSLTGVSETQYF. CDR3 DNA sequence: TGCGCCAGCAGCTTGACAGGGGTTTCGGAGACCCAGTACTTC.

J is TRBJ2-7 and V is TRBV5-4, with 12 bases identical to TRBD2. Germline lookup yields CDR1 SGHNT and CDR2 YYREEE (reference sequence). V gave up 4 bases and J gave up 2 bases; unmatched junction bases: 7. The CDR3 is made up of 16 amino acids. The CDR3 reads CASSRSLAGGAYEQYF. The CDR3 nucleotides read TGTGCCAGCAGCCGTTCACTAGCGGGGGGAGCCTACGAGCAGTACTTC.

This chain connects TRBV14 to TRBJ1-1; D unresolved. The CDR3 consists of 14 residues. V was cut by 4 bases and J by 5 bases, with 14 bases left in between. Germline-derived CDR1 and CDR2 are SGHDN and FVKESK. DNA for the CDR3: TGTGCCAGCAGCCGTTCGGGGTTCGTAACTGAAGCTTTCTTT. Its translation is CASSRSGFVTEAFF.

This chain uses TRBV3-1 (or the pseudogene TRBV3-2) with TRBJ2-5; possibly TRBD1 for D (6 bases). The CDR3 is made up of 13 amino acids. V was clipped by 0 bases and J by 7 bases, with 9 bases between them. The germline CDR1 and CDR2 sequences are LGHDT and YNNKEL (reference sequence). The chain's CDR3 is CASSQDTGSTQYF. Written as DNA, the CDR3 is TGTGCCAGCAGCCAAGATACAGGGTCGACCCAGTACTTC.

This sequence joins TRBV11-2 and TRBJ2-3; 8 nucleotides line up with TRBD2. The CDR3 is 16 amino acids. V lost 3 bases to trimming and J lost 2 bases; unmatched junction nucleotides: 7. Germline V gene lookup returns CDR1 SGHAT and CDR2 FQNNGV. The CDR3: CASSLMIAGNTDTQYF. CDR3 nucleotides: TGTGCCAGCAGCTTGATGATAGCGGGGAACACAGATACGCAGTATTTT.

The V and J genes are TRBV7-9 and TRBJ1-3, with D tentatively TRBD1 (6 bases). Germline V gene data show CDR1 as SEHNR and CDR2 as FQNEAQ (reference sequence). This CDR3 spans 15 amino acids. Trimming cost V 6 bases and J 0 bases, with 12 bases left between them. For the CDR3, the DNA is TGTGCCAGCAGTCCGGGACATAGCTCTGGAAACACCATATATTTT. Encoded protein: CASSPGHSSGNTIYF. Full variable domain (outside the CDR3, taken from reference TRBV7-9 and TRBJ1-3): DTGVSQNPRHKITKRGQNVTFRCDPISEHNRLYWYRQTLGQGPEFLTYFQNEAQLEKSRLLSDRFSAERPKGSFSTLEIQRTEQGDSAMYLCASSPGHSSGNTIYFGEGSWLTVV.

The J gene is TRBJ1-2, the V gene TRBV12-3 or TRBV12-4, with D perhaps TRBD1 (5 bases). The ends were cut back, 1 base at V and 6 bases at J, with 9 bases in the middle. The CDR3 is made up of 13 amino acids. In nucleotides, the CDR3 is TGTGCCAGCAGTTTAGGCAGGGTGGATGGCTACACCTTC. Translating gives CASSLGRVDGYTF.

In this sample, this clone turned up a few times. V usage is TRBV7-3 and J usage is TRBJ2-6; 11 nucleotides agree with TRBD1. Trimming removed 5 bases from V and 4 bases from J; junction bases left unmatched: 10. The CDR3 spans 18 residues. Looked up from germline, CDR1 is SGHTA and CDR2 is FQGTGA. The CDR3: CASSHGTGGATGANVLTF. Here the CDR3 DNA reads TGTGCCAGCAGCCACGGGACAGGGGGTGCTACCGGGGCCAACGTCCTGACTTTC.

J is TRBJ1-4 and V is TRBV15; 10 nucleotides agree with TRBD1. The germline CDR1 and CDR2 sequences are LNHNV and YYDKDF (reference sequence). Trimming took 5 bases from V and 7 from J; bases not matched to a gene: 4. The CDR3 spans 14 residues. CDR3 coding DNA: TGTGCCACCAGCCGGGACAGGGGTCGTGAAAAACTGTTTTTT. This codes for CATSRDRGREKLFF.

This clone occurred once. This chain links TRBV27 with TRBJ1-5; the match to TRBD1 covers 8 bases. CDR1 and CDR2 (germline): MNHEY, SMNVEV (reference sequence). This CDR3 comprises 15 residues. V was clipped by 6 bases and J by 4 bases; unmatched bases: 8. The CDR3 sequence is CASSRDRGKNQPQHF. CDR3 in DNA: TGTGCCAGCAGCCGCGACAGGGGTAAAAATCAGCCCCAGCATTTT.

This chain connects TRBV12-3 or TRBV12-4 to TRBJ2-3; TRBD1 aligns across 7 bases. The trim removed 6 bases at V and 8 bases at J, leaving 5 bases unmatched. CDR3 length: 12 amino acids. The CDR3 sequence: CASSFTGVTQYF. In DNA form, the CDR3 reads TGTGCCAGCAGCTTTACAGGGGTTACGCAGTATTTT.

This clone showed up just once. V usage is TRBV3-1 (or the pseudogene TRBV3-2) and J usage is TRBJ1-5; tentatively, D is TRBD1 (5 bases). This CDR3 contains 13 residues. Per the germline V gene, CDR1 is LGHDT and CDR2 is YNNKEL (reference sequence). V was trimmed by 5 bases and J by 3 bases, leaving 8 bases between them. The CDR3 reads CASSDSPNQPQHF. CDR3 DNA: TGTGCCAGCAGCGACAGCCCCAATCAGCCCCAGCATTTT.

The chain has TRBV3-1 (or the pseudogene TRBV3-2) and TRBJ1-1; D might be TRBD1 (5 bases). Germline V gene data show CDR1 as LGHDT and CDR2 as YNNKEL (reference sequence). V was cut by 4 bases and J by 5 bases, with 11 bases left in between. The CDR3 has 13 residues. In DNA form, the CDR3 reads TGTGCCAGCAGCCTCCAAGGGGCTACTGAAGCTTTCTTT. Protein sequence: CASSLQGATEAFF.

The rearrangement joins TRBV29-1 to TRBJ2-5; TRBD2 matches at 13 bases. CDR1 SQVTM and CDR2 ANQGSEA come from the germline V gene. Trimming took 5 bases from V and 5 from J; bases not matched to a gene: 5. CDR3 length: 14 residues. The CDR3 DNA reads as TGCAGCGTTAGGGGACTAGCGGGGTCTGAGACCCAGTACTTC. This translates into CSVRGLAGSETQYF.

The chain couples TRBV7-9 to TRBJ1-4; TRBD1 matches at 10 bases. Trimming removed 6 bases from V and 5 bases from J; junction bases left unmatched: 3. The germline gives CDR1 SEHNR, CDR2 FQNEAQ (reference sequence). This CDR3 contains 14 residues. CDR3 in DNA: TGTGCCAGCAGTTCGGACAGGGGGAATGAAAAACTGTTTTTT. Amino acid sequence: CASSSDRGNEKLFF.

In this sample, this clone turned up once. This chain joins TRBV2 and TRBJ2-2, with D possibly matching TRBD1 (6 bases). The CDR3 consists of 17 residues. Trimming shortened V by 2 bases and J by 2 bases, and 15 bases separated the two germline ends. CDR1 is SNHLY and CDR2 is FYNNEI in the germline V gene. The DNA for the CDR3 is TGTGCCAGCAGTGAAAGCCCCGGGACAATTAACACCGGGGAGCTGTTTTTT. It encodes CASSESPGTINTGELFF.

The gene calls are TRBV24-1 and TRBJ2-3; D possibly corresponds to TRBD2 (6 bases). The length of the CDR3 is 15 residues. The V end lost 6 bases, the J end lost 2 bases, and 14 bases lay between the germline ends. CDR1 is KGHDR, CDR2 SFDVKD, per germline. The CDR3 bases are TGTGCCACCAGTTACGGGGGTGGGATCACAGATACGCAGTATTTT. As protein: CATSYGGGITDTQYF.

CDR3 sequence reads: CASSHPGLAYYNEQFF. The CDR3 nucleotides are TGCGCCAGCAGCCATCCTGGACTAGCGTACTACAATGAGCAGTTCTTC. The chain links TRBV4-1 to TRBJ2-1; 9 bases line up with TRBD2. The CDR3 has 16 amino acids. Germline trimming cut 3 bases from V and 3 bases from J; bases unmatched to any gene: 6. The germline CDR1 and CDR2 sequences are MGHRA and YSYEKL.

Only a few counts were recorded for this clone. This CDR3 reads CASSHPSEKLFF. The CDR3 nucleotides are TGTGCCAGCAGCCATCCCTCCGAAAAACTGTTTTTT. V gene TRBV3-1 (or the pseudogene TRBV3-2) combines with J gene TRBJ1-4; D gene ambiguous. The CDR3 consists of 12 residues. Per the germline V gene, CDR1 is LGHDT and CDR2 is YNNKEL (reference sequence). The V end lost 3 bases, the J end lost 8 bases, and 7 bases lay between the germline ends.

The rearrangement uses TRBV7-8 and TRBJ1-6, with a weak D call TRBD1 (5 bases). Germline CDR1 is SGHVS and CDR2 is FQNEAQ. The CDR3 is 14 residues long. The ends were cut back, 5 bases at V and 7 bases at J, with 12 bases in the middle. CDR3 region: CASSVDSGNSPLHF. As DNA, the CDR3 is TGTGCCAGCAGCGTCGACAGTGGGAATTCACCCCTCCACTTT.

This clone was seen a handful of times. The rearrangement joins TRBV10-3 to TRBJ1-1, with 8 bases lining up with TRBD1. CDR3 size: 12 residues. The V segment lost 4 bases and the J segment 7 bases; nucleotides outside the gene matches: 2. Looked up from germline, CDR1 is ENHRY and CDR2 is SYGVKD. The CDR3 sequence is CAISGTGNEAFF. The CDR3 DNA reads as TGTGCCATCAGTGGGACAGGGAATGAAGCTTTCTTT.

The chain carries TRBV18 and TRBJ1-1; TRBD1 might be the D (6 bases). The CDR3 sequence is 13 residues long. V was pared by 8 bases and J by 0 bases, with 10 bases between. Germline loops: CDR1 KGHSH, CDR2 LQKENI. For the CDR3, the DNA is TGTGCCAGCACGACAGGAATGAACACTGAAGCTTTCTTT. Its translation: CASTTGMNTEAFF.

The chain links TRBV19 to TRBJ1-2; D gene ambiguous. This CDR3 comprises 13 residues. With 6 bases removed from V and 5 bases from J, the gap between germline ends came to 13 bases. Germline V lookup: CDR1 LNHDA, CDR2 SQIVND (reference sequence). The CDR3, as DNA: TGTGCCAGTAGGGGCGCTGCGCGTTATGGCTACACCTTC. As protein: CASRGAARYGYTF.

In this sample, this clone turned up a few times. This chain joins TRBV5-1 and TRBJ2-5; a possible D gene is TRBD1 (6 bases). This CDR3 has 16 amino acids. Germline CDR1 and CDR2: SGHRS and YFSETQ. Deletions cut 0 bases from V and 5 bases from J, with 17 bases between. The CDR3 nucleotides read TGCGCCAGCAGCTTGGGGGATCTATGGGGGCGGGAGACCCAGTACTTC. It codes for CASSLGDLWGRETQYF.

This chain joins TRBV21-1 and TRBJ2-7; TRBD2, the D gene given by the table, was not confirmed from the DNA. TRBV21-1 is a listed pseudogene. The CDR3 extends over 14 amino acids. The DNA of the CDR3 is TGTGCCAGCAGCAAAGAACGTGAGCACGTCGAGCAGTACTTC. It specifies CASSKEREHVEQYF.

This clone was counted once. The gene calls are TRBV7-9 and TRBJ2-1; 8 positions match TRBD1. Per the germline V gene, CDR1 is SEHNR and CDR2 is FQNEAQ (reference sequence). The junction had 14 bases not matched to a gene; V was cut back by 7 bases and J by 6 bases. This CDR3 has 16 residues. The CDR3 DNA is TGTGCCAGCACCCGACCCGGGACAGGAATAGTCAATGAGCAGTTCTTC. Translation gives CASTRPGTGIVNEQFF.

The gene calls are TRBV30 and TRBJ2-3; TRBD2 aligns across 12 bases. The CDR3 totals 15 residues. The germline V gene encodes CDR1 GTSNPN and CDR2 SVGIG (reference sequence). V lost 0 bases and J lost 5; bases outside the gene matches: 3. CDR3 in amino acids: CAWSVLAGGKDTQYF. Here the CDR3 DNA reads TGTGCCTGGAGTGTACTAGCGGGGGGAAAAGATACGCAGTATTTT.

The chain combines TRBV4-1 with TRBJ1-4; TRBD1 agrees at 8 bases. CDR1 MGHRA and CDR2 YSYEKL come from the germline V gene. The CDR3 has 16 amino acids. With 4 bases clipped from V and 7 bases from J, the junction kept 11 bases outside the gene matches. The CDR3 protein is CASSPREQGGSEKLFF. CDR3 nucleotides: TGCGCCAGCAGCCCCCGGGAACAGGGGGGAAGTGAAAAACTGTTTTTT.

The CDR3 DNA reads TGTGCCAGCAGTGATCGGACAGTACTCAATCAGCCCCAGCATTTT. This encodes CASSDRTVLNQPQHF. V gene TRBV6-1 combines with J gene TRBJ1-5; D perhaps matches TRBD1 (6 bases). CDR3 length equals 15 residues. The V end was cut by 3 bases, the J end by 3 bases, with 12 bases between. Per the germline V gene, CDR1 is MNHNS and CDR2 is SASEGT.

This clone was seen a handful of times. This chain joins TRBV19 and TRBJ1-2; D not certain. From germline, CDR1 is LNHDA and CDR2 SQIVND (reference sequence). V was pared by 4 bases and J by 3 bases, with 18 bases between. The CDR3 length is 16 residues. CDR3 residues: CASSTPLGGRDYGYTF. The CDR3 DNA reads TGTGCCAGTAGTACCCCTTTAGGAGGCCGCGACTATGGCTACACCTTC.